The 4 T cell receptor beta chains below were found in one sample sequenced in a study of glioma-infiltrating T cells (dated by TCRdb to about 2016). Reads for this sample came from an Illumina MiSeq. TCR alpha and beta CDR3 regions were amplified with the iRepertoire nested amplicon-rescue multiplex PCR (arm-PCR) platform from RNA. The public reads were run again by TCRdb, first through fastp at Q25 and then through MiXCR, and only productive beta chains were kept. Identical CDR3 proteins give one entry, which carries the most common genes and DNA. Counted in this sample were 300,000 to 400,000 distinct CDR3 sequences; 41% of them appeared once. In total, the top ten clones hold around 12% of the sample. Sequences were obtained from glioma tissue, nonneoplastic brain tissue, or PBMCs (not recorded which). The origin of the receptors is a human donor with low-grade glioma or glioblastoma, undergoing nonglioma brain surgery, or in good health (not recorded which).

The chain joins TRBV27 to TRBJ1-5, with D perhaps TRBD1 (5 bases). The CDR3 has 16 residues. Germline V gene lookup returns CDR1 MNHEY and CDR2 SMNVEV (reference sequence). The germline V and J ends were trimmed by 8 bases and 0 bases, with 17 bases remaining between them. CDR3: CASRQQGIYSNQPQHF. The CDR3 DNA reads as TGTGCCAGCCGGCAGCAGGGCATTTATAGCAATCAGCCCCAGCATTTT.

In this sample, this clonotype turned up a few times. The chain joins TRBV7-9 to TRBJ2-2; no clear D. The CDR3 has 15 residues. Germline CDR1 and CDR2: SEHNR and FQNEAQ (reference sequence). Trimming took off 5 bases at V and 3 bases at J, with 13 bases between the two ends. As DNA, the CDR3 is TGTGCCAGCAGCACAAGACGCAGGCACACCGGGGAGCTGTTTTTT. Its translation is CASSTRRRHTGELFF.

The chain links TRBV15 to TRBJ2-3; 7 positions match TRBD2. This CDR3 has 16 residues. Looked up from germline, CDR1 is LNHNV and CDR2 is YYDKDF (reference sequence). The V segment lost 5 bases and the J segment 0 bases; nucleotides outside the gene matches: 8. Here the CDR3 DNA reads TGTGCCACCAGCGGCCTTCTAGCGGTGAGCACAGATACGCAGTATTTT. It codes for CATSGLLAVSTDTQYF.

This clonotype was counted only a few times. The V gene is TRBV15, the J gene TRBJ2-7; no firm D call. V gave up 3 bases and J gave up 5 bases, with 11 bases separating them. Germline-derived CDR1 and CDR2 are LNHNV and YYDKDF (reference sequence). The CDR3 is made up of 13 amino acids. The CDR3 coding sequence is TGTGCCACCAGCAGTTTCCTGGGCGACGAGCAGTACTTC. Translated, it gives CATSSFLGDEQYF.